This record covers a single TCR beta chain. The antigen it binds to is not known. Per-nucleotide qualities are absent, and no much larger clonotype sits a single base away. TCR CDR3 regions were amplified from genomic DNA by multiplex PCR using the deep immunoSEQ assay. For each cell subset, the extracted genomic DNA was distributed evenly across all wells of several immunoSEQ 96-well plates, and each plate served as one replicate. For sorted subsets, each replicate PCR was loaded with approximately 190 ng genomic DNA, equivalent to about 30,000 T cell genomes. Purified libraries were quantified with a Qubit 3.0 fluorometer, sized on a Bioanalyzer 2100, and re-quantified with the KAPA Library Quantification kit. Each immunoSEQ 96-well plate was sequenced on its own single-read 150-cycle Illumina NextSeq 550 flow cell. The source study handled its data this way. Because only junctional sequences without quality scores were contained in the immunoSEQ output, filtering matching that applied to full-length reads could not be performed. Sequences were annotated with PyIR, a Python wrapper for IgBLAST v1.9, using IMGT germline references to assign V/J genes and CDR3. Reads were removed for weak V/J assignments (E-value above 1e-6), missing CDR3, stop codons, out-of-frame junctions, or ambiguous translated residues. V3J clonotypes were defined by identical inferred V gene, J gene, and CDR3 amino acid sequence. The percentage overlap between two repertoires was calculated by dividing the number of shared unique clonotypes by the size of the smaller repertoire. Richness of each repertoire was evaluated using RTK rarefaction, the Chao1 estimator, and Recon v2.1 estimates of unobserved clonotypes. OLGA was used to compute generation probabilities for all TCRbeta clonotypes that the gDNA method yielded from a handful of donors. Entries here come from immuneACCESS through TCRdb and include only in-frame sequences with V and J called. Some clones fail to appear in such tables; in the studies checked, an unresolved V gene covers under half of the shortfall, and the cause of the remainder is unknown. The V and J calls and clone size come from that table; D and trimming were worked out from the DNA. The sample table lists around 2.3 million clones, more than 90% of them with a count of one. Jointly, the top ten make up roughly 0.13% of the sample.

V and J lose 1 base and 5 bases, and a span of 11 bases separates them. The germline V gene specifies LGHNA as CDR1 and YSLEER as CDR2. CDR3 length: 14 amino acids, cysteine to phenylalanine. Of all the DNA, just the CDR3 is kept, 42 bases in frame from base 1. Donors were healthy HIV-negative adults with no recently reported acute infections or vaccinations. Every donor was a Caucasian adult living in Nashville, Tennessee, USA. CD4+ T cells were enriched by magnetic negative selection; naive cells were then positively selected on CD45RA, and the negative fraction formed the memory subset. Blood was collected by leukapheresis, and PBMCs were isolated by Ficoll-Histopaque density gradient centrifugation and then cryopreserved in liquid nitrogen vapor phase. Purity and quantity of every magnetically sorted T cell population were checked by analytical flow cytometry. Each sorted fraction had its genomic DNA isolated and then quantified by UV absorbance on a Nanodrop 2000c.

The sample originates from a study of shared clonotypes between healthy human individuals (dated by TCRdb to about 2020). For the wider study: A few men and a couple of women, aged 18 to 49 years, made up the cohort. For each donor, CD4 naive and CD4 memory were each given three plates, CD8 naive was given two plates, and CD8 memory was given one plate. To estimate repertoire size and how much clonotype sharing occurs between individuals, the study deeply sequenced the blood TCR repertoires of several healthy adults. To increase sequencing depth and limit assay-specific biases, TCR repertoire library preparation and sequencing were carried out by different laboratories using diverse techniques. Per donor, leukapheresis produced somewhere between about 0.8 and 9 billion PBMCs.

Overall results and qualifications from the work: Because the study included only a small number of donors, the genetic and exposure-history diversity represented was limited. Compared with non-shared clonotypes, the clonotypes found in all four sorted-subset donors had higher generation probabilities. Naive subsets generally had larger estimated clonotype richness than memory subsets. Only blood was sampled, and tissue TCR repertoires likely differ from those in blood. Rarefaction of sorted-subset datasets indicated incomplete sequencing despite the large sequencing depth. Pairwise subsampling led to the expectation that sequencing depth would affect the degree of clonotype sharing among donors. Roughly 5% of naive CD4, 3% to 3.5% of naive CD8, about 2.5% of memory CD4, and about 0.4% of memory CD8 clonotypes were shared across several donors.

The chain joins TRBV4-3 to TRBJ1-2; the D gene cannot be resolved reliably. What was sequenced was naive CD4+ T cells sorted from blood. The cell subset or site tag for this specimen amounts to: CD45RA+ positively selected. This clonotype was sampled from a man between 18 and 29 years old in good health. This receptor carries the CDR3 CASSQAENGYGYTF. The DNA sequence is given as TGCGCCAGCAGCCAAGCAGAGAATGGGTATGGCTACACCTTC.